These 3 T cell receptor beta chains were sequenced from one sample in a study of blood T cell repertoires in COVID-19. Generated by immunoSEQ multiplex PCR, the TCRdb table keeps only in-frame clones and is missing some. The sample records a few hundred thousand clones, about 83% being singletons. What was sequenced was peripheral blood. These receptors all come from a woman in her forties or fifties with acute or convalescent COVID-19.

The rearrangement joins TRBV4-1 to TRBJ2-2, with TRBD1 matching 7 bases. V shed 2 bases, J shed 4 bases, and the junction held 7 bases outside the gene matches. Germline CDR1 and CDR2: MGHRA and YSYEKL. The length of the CDR3 is 16 residues. CDR3 amino acids: CASSQILGGGTGELFF. As DNA, the CDR3 is TGCGCCAGCAGCCAAATACTAGGGGGCGGCACCGGGGAGCTGTTTTTT.

This clone was seen more than once but under ten times. The V and J genes are TRBV2 and TRBJ2-1; the D is unclear. Germline lookup yields CDR1 SNHLY and CDR2 FYNNEI. V lost 8 bases to trimming and J lost 4 bases, with 9 bases between them. This CDR3 contains 12 residues. The CDR3 loop is CASGTEYNEQFF. For the CDR3, the DNA is TGTGCCAGCGGAACGGAGTACAATGAGCAGTTCTTC. Variable domain in full (rest from reference TRBV2 and TRBJ2-1): EPEVTQTPSHQVTQMGQEVILRCVPISNHLYFYWYRQILGQKVEFLVSFYNNEISEKSEIFDDQFSVERPDGSNFTLKIRSTKLEDSAMYFCASGTEYNEQFFGPGTRLTVL.

The rearrangement joins TRBV6-2 or TRBV6-3 to TRBJ2-3; possibly TRBD2 for D (6 bases). The length of the CDR3 is 17 residues. V lost 6 bases and J lost 1, with 20 bases in between. Germline CDR1 reads MNHEY; CDR2 reads SVGEGT. CDR3 residues: CASSTLGRREGTDTQYF. The CDR3 DNA sequence: TGTGCCAGCAGCACCCTCGGTAGGAGGGAGGGCACAGATACGCAGTATTTT.